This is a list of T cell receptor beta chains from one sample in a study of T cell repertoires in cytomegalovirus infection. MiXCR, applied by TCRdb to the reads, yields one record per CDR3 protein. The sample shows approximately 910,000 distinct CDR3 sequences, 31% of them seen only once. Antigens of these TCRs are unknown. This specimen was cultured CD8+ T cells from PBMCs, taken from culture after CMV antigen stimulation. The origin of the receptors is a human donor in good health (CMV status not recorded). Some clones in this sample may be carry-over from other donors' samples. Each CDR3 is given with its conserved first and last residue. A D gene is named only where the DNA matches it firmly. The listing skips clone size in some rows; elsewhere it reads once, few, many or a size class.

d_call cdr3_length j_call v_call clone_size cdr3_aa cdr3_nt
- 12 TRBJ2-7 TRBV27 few CASSSNWYEQYF TGTGCCAGCAGTTCCAATTGGTACGAGCAGTACTTC
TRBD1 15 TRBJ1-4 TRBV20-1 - CSASLRGQTNEKLFF TGCAGTGCTAGTCTCAGGGGACAGACAAATGAAAAACTGTTTTTT
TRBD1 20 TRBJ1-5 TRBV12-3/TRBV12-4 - CASSLGWDRGAFYSNQPQHF TGTGCCAGCAGCCTAGGCTGGGACAGGGGAGCGTTTTATAGCAATCAGCCCCAGCATTTT
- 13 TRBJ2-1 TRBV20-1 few CSARPSGVYEQFF TGCAGTGCTAGACCCTCCGGGGTCTATGAGCAGTTCTTC
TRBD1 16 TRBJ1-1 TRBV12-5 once CASGLDRGLTNTEAFF TGTGCTAGTGGTTTGGACAGGGGGCTGACGAACACTGAAGCTTTCTTT
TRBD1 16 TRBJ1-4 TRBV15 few CATSRDSLATNEKLFF TGTGCCACCAGCCGGGACAGTCTCGCAACTAATGAAAAACTGTTTTTT
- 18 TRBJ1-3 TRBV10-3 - CAIKGTNPIGGSGNTIYF TGTGCCATAAAGGGGACCAACCCTATCGGGGGTTCTGGAAACACCATATATTTT
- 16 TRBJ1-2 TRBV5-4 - CASSFRGEREDYGYTF TGTGCCAGCAGCTTTCGTGGTGAGAGGGAGGACTATGGCTACACCTTC
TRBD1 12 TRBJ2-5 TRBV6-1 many CASSPQGETQYF TGTGCCAGCAGTCCACAGGGGGAGACCCAGTACTTC
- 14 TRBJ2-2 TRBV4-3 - CASSQPTSYGELFF TGCGCCAGCAGCCAACCGACCTCGTACGGGGAGCTGTTTTTT
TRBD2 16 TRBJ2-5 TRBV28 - CASSLGLAGTQETQYF TGTGCCAGCAGTTTGGGACTAGCGGGGACGCAAGAGACCCAGTACTTC
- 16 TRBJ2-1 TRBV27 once CASSSVGGEKYNEQFF TGTGCCAGCAGTTCGGTTGGAGGGGAAAAATACAATGAGCAGTTCTTC